A selection of T cell receptor beta chains follows, all from one sample in a study of CD8 T cells in Susac syndrome. Each CDR3 protein gets one entry after TCRdb re-called the immunoSEQ multiplex PCR reads with MiXCR. This sample has 160,000 or so distinct CDR3 sequences; 95% occur once, and the top ten carry roughly 0.16%. The specimen was CD8+ T cells from PBMCs. Source of these receptors: a human donor with multiple sclerosis. CDR3s include the opening cysteine and the closing phenylalanine or tryptophan. D genes are given only for firm matches. Size is omitted from some rows. Given values are once, few, many or a class for expanded clones.

j_call	d_call	clone_size	v_call	cdr3_aa	cdr3_nt
TRBJ1-1	.	once	TRBV9	CASSVSGVDTEAFF	TGTGCCAGCAGCGTATCAGGGGTGGACACTGAAGCTTTCTTT
TRBJ2-4	TRBD1	.	TRBV30	CAWSSGQENIQYF	TGTGCCTGGAGTTCGGGACAGGAAAACATTCAGTACTTC
TRBJ1-2	.	once	TRBV5-1	CASRSQGLDYGYTF	TGCGCCAGCAGGTCCCAGGGCTTGGACTATGGCTACACCTTC
TRBJ2-2	.	.	TRBV19	CASSIQGWGAGELFF	TGTGCCAGTAGTATCCAGGGATGGGGAGCAGGGGAGCTGTTTTTT
TRBJ2-3	TRBD2	.	TRBV18	CASSPIAGDTQYF	TGTGCCAGCTCGCCTATAGCGGGAGATACGCAGTATTTT
TRBJ1-3	.	.	TRBV19	CASSIFAGAGNTIYF	TGTGCCAGTAGTATATTTGCAGGGGCGGGAAACACCATATATTTT
TRBJ2-4	.	.	TRBV12-5	CASGVPAKNIQYF	TGTGCTAGTGGGGTACCTGCCAAAAACATTCAGTACTTC
TRBJ1-5	.	.	TRBV3-1	CASSQDRCQFSNQPQHF	TGTGCCAGCAGCCAAGACCGCTGTCAGTTTAGCAATCAGCCCCAGCATTTT
TRBJ2-3	TRBD2	.	TRBV10-2	CASSPLAGSTDTQYF	TGCGCCAGCAGTCCACTAGCGGGTAGCACAGATACGCAGTATTTT
TRBJ1-2	.	.	TRBV5-6	CASSLGQVTEGYTF	TGTGCCAGCAGCTTGGGACAGGTCACGGAGGGATACACCTTC
TRBJ1-2	.	.	TRBV20-1	CSAPPSGGGYTF	TGCAGTGCTCCTCCCAGTGGCGGGGGCTACACCTTC
TRBJ2-7	.	.	TRBV11-1	CASSFDMYREPGEQYF	TGTGCCAGCAGCTTCGATATGTACAGGGAGCCAGGCGAGCAGTACTTC
TRBJ2-1	.	.	TRBV18	CASSPNDMSSYNEQFF	TGTGCCAGCTCACCGAATGACATGAGCTCCTACAATGAGCAGTTCTTC
TRBJ2-7	.	.	TRBV7-9	CASTQGPYEQYF	TGTGCCAGCACTCAGGGGCCCTACGAGCAGTACTTC
TRBJ1-6	.	.	TRBV28	CASMSHDRPTGNSPLHF	TGTGCCAGCATGTCCCATGACAGACCCACTGGAAATTCACCCCTCCACTTT
TRBJ2-5	TRBD1	.	TRBV7-3	CASSSTGGPGETQYF	TGTGCCAGCAGCTCGACAGGGGGCCCGGGGGAGACCCAGTACTTC
TRBJ2-7	.	.	TRBV13	CASSLRNYEQYF	TGTGCCAGCAGCCTGCGGAACTACGAGCAGTACTTC
TRBJ2-1	TRBD2	.	TRBV2	CATGGGGATYNEQFF	TGTGCCACCGGAGGCGGGGGGGCCACCTACAATGAGCAGTTCTTC
TRBJ2-7	.	.	TRBV20-1	CSAGRGTYEQYF	TGCAGTGCTGGCCGGGGGACGTACGAGCAGTACTTC
TRBJ1-4	TRBD1	.	TRBV15	CATRGTEVWEKLFF	TGTGCCACCAGAGGGACAGAAGTCTGGGAAAAACTGTTTTTT
TRBJ1-1	.	.	TRBV6-5	CASSYSSDNMNTEAFF	TGTGCCAGCAGTTACTCGTCAGACAACATGAACACTGAAGCTTTCTTT
TRBJ2-4	TRBD2	.	TRBV9	CASSSISGEGKNIQYF	TGTGCCAGCAGCTCGATTAGCGGGGAAGGCAAAAACATTCAGTACTTC
TRBJ1-1	.	.	TRBV2	CASSVGHAFF	TGTGCCAGCAGTGTTGGTCATGCTTTCTTT
TRBJ1-5	.	.	TRBV24-1	CATSDGNSNQPQHF	TGTGCCACCAGTGATGGGAATAGCAATCAGCCCCAGCATTTT
TRBJ1-2	.	.	TRBV20-1	CSSPDRFYGYTF	TGCAGTTCCCCGGACAGATTTTATGGCTACACCTTC
TRBJ2-1	.	.	TRBV12-3/TRBV12-4	CASSFGPRGEQFF	TGTGCCAGCAGTTTCGGACCCCGGGGTGAGCAGTTCTTC
TRBJ1-2	.	.	TRBV6-5	CATAVSNYGYTF	TGTGCCACCGCGGTGTCAAACTATGGCTACACCTTC
TRBJ1-3	.	.	TRBV7-9	CASSPGGNTIYF	TGTGCCAGCAGCCCCGGTGGAAACACCATATATTTT
TRBJ2-5	.	.	TRBV13	CASSGDQETQYF	TGTGCCAGCAGCGGTGACCAAGAGACCCAGTACTTC
TRBJ2-1	.	.	TRBV20-1	CSATPTGGYEQFF	TGCAGTGCTACGCCTACGGGCGGTTATGAGCAGTTCTTC
TRBJ1-6	.	.	TRBV15	CATRPRSYNSPLHF	TGTGCCACCAGACCTCGCTCCTATAATTCACCCCTCCACTTT
TRBJ1-4	.	.	TRBV19	CASKMTATLPDEKLFF	TGTGCCAGTAAGATGACAGCCACCCTTCCAGATGAAAAACTGTTTTTT
TRBJ1-3	TRBD1	.	TRBV3-1	CASSQDSQGAGNTIYF	TGTGCCAGCAGCCAAGATTCACAGGGGGCTGGAAACACCATATATTTT
TRBJ1-2	TRBD1	.	TRBV27	CASSFSLRGQGGYTF	TGTGCCAGCAGTTTCTCCCTTAGGGGGCAAGGTGGCTACACCTTC
TRBJ2-3	TRBD2	.	TRBV3-1	CASSQGTSRPDTQYF	TGTGCCAGCAGCCAAGGGACTAGCAGGCCAGATACGCAGTATTTT
TRBJ2-1	TRBD2	.	TRBV12-3/TRBV12-4	CASSLRGEGREQFF	TGTGCCAGCAGTTTACGTGGGGAGGGGCGTGAGCAGTTCTTC
TRBJ2-3	.	.	TRBV20-1	CSARAGETQYF	TGCAGTGCTAGAGCGGGGGAGACGCAGTATTTT
TRBJ2-1	.	.	TRBV5-4	CASSFPGAYNEQFF	TGTGCCAGCAGCTTCCCTGGGGCCTACAATGAGCAGTTCTTC
TRBJ2-3	TRBD2	.	TRBV30	CAWSEDGGAGDTQYF	TGTGCCTGGAGTGAGGACGGGGGGGCCGGCGATACGCAGTATTTT
TRBJ1-5	.	.	TRBV9	CASSSGGKGNQPQHF	TGTGCCAGCAGTTCTGGGGGTAAGGGCAATCAGCCCCAGCATTTT
TRBJ2-7	TRBD2	few	TRBV7-2	CASSLGLAGTYEQYF	TGTGCCAGCAGCTTAGGTCTAGCGGGTACCTACGAGCAGTACTTC